This TCR beta chain stems from a study of T cell repertoires in cytomegalovirus infection. Study context: Newly reported HLA-C-restricted and thoroughly characterized HLA-B-restricted CMV epitopes were employed.

The junction had 10 bases not matched to a gene; V was cut back by 9 bases and J by 6 bases. The CDR3 spans 14 residues. Germline CDR1 is SEHNR and CDR2 is FQNEAQ (reference sequence). Findings and limits, study-wide: Ex vivo, HLA-C-restricted CMV-specific TCR beta clonotypes prevailed over the rest of the response.

There are a few counts of this clonotype. Its antigen is unidentified. TCRdb passed the reads through MiXCR, listing each CDR3 protein once. The sample carries approximately 120,000 distinct CDR3 sequences, under 30% recorded once. The clonotype originates from a human donor in good health (CMV status not recorded). Some clones in this sample may be carry-over from other donors' samples. This chain joins TRBV7-9 and TRBJ1-2; 10 bases agree with TRBD1. Sequenced here: CD8+ T cells from cultured PBMCs, sampled from culture after CMV antigen stimulation. CDR3 residues: CASGSTGGENGYTF. The CDR3 bases are TGTGCCAGTGGATCGACAGGGGGCGAGAATGGCTACACCTTC.